The clone carrying this TCR beta chain showed up just a few times. Antigen unknown. The CDR3 runs to 15 residues. After removal of 3 bases from V and 7 bases from J, the junction contained 10 bases not matched to a gene. Germline loops: CDR1 DFQATT, CDR2 SNEGSKA (reference sequence). TCRdb re-called the 5' RACE reads through MiXCR, storing one row per CDR3 protein. The sample includes around 550,000 distinct CDR3 sequences, over 15% of them seen just once. This specimen comes from a study of T cells after yellow fever vaccination. Study-wide findings and caveats: Clones that expanded after primary vaccination mostly reappeared after the booster (nearly 98% CD4, 88% CD8).

The TCR comes from a man younger than 40 who received the YFV17D yellow fever vaccine. The genes are TRBV20-1 and TRBJ2-1, with 9 bases identical to TRBD1. Sample: PBMCs, taken 15 days after the yellow fever booster vaccination. This CDR3 reads CSASRGQGLGNEQFF. DNA of the CDR3: TGCAGTGCTAGTCGCGGACAGGGGTTGGGGAATGAGCAGTTCTTC.